This is a list of T cell receptor beta chains from one sample in a study of blood T cell repertoires in COVID-19. The table came from immunoSEQ multiplex PCR; TCRdb's copy has only in-frame clones and leaves some out. The sample lists about 170,000 clones, around 80% occurring once. Sequencing used PBMCs or T cells enriched from blood (not recorded which). These receptors were obtained from a woman in her 70s in a cohort exposed to, infected with or recovered from COVID-19 (not recorded which). The CDR3 runs from the conserved cysteine through the conserved F or W. Clone size, where shown, is once, few, many, or a class for clones that have expanded.

>few|TRBV7-3|TRBJ2-2
CASSKAGGGGTGELFF
>-|TRBV28|TRBJ2-7
CASIAREGLGSYEQYF
>-|TRBV10-3|TRBJ1-2
CAISEGRHLVGYTF
>-|TRBV6-5|TRBJ2-7
CASSYPRGEQYF
>-|TRBV24-1|TRBJ2-3
CATSEAGTATTDTQYF
>-|TRBV3-1/TRBV3-2|TRBJ2-7
CASSRGSGGTEQYF
>-|TRBV25-1|TRBJ2-7
CASSPRDRGGNEQYF
>few|TRBV9|TRBJ1-2
CASSVATYGYYGYTF
>once|TRBV2|TRBJ2-3
CASRELTDTQYF
>-|TRBV5-4|TRBJ2-7
CASSLAPGLTAGEQYF
>-|TRBV5-1|TRBJ2-2
CASSIEGQGGTGELFF
>-|TRBV7-2|TRBJ2-3
CASSLVTSGTDTQYF
>-|TRBV28|TRBJ2-3
CASRRDSLGGAQYF
>-|TRBV27|TRBJ2-5
CASSFASGFQETQYF
>-|TRBV5-1|TRBJ2-1
CASSLTSGSVNEQFF
>-|TRBV12-3/TRBV12-4|TRBJ1-1
CASSFTGRDEAFF
>-|TRBV6-5|TRBJ2-7
CASSYSRERSYEQYF
>-|TRBV27|TRBJ2-2
CATWTGRGTGELFF
>many|TRBV7-6|TRBJ2-2
CASSPTSGTYRGDTGELFF
>-|TRBV7-3|TRBJ1-5
CARGPGRRWRDNQPQHF
>-|TRBV19|TRBJ1-2
CASSQIGGNYGYTF
>few|TRBV12-1|TRBJ2-6
CATLGSGANVLTF
>-|TRBV10-3|TRBJ1-2
CAISVQGAANYGYTF
>-|TRBV28|TRBJ1-2
CASSFNGHSQSYGYTF
>-|TRBV20-1|TRBJ2-5
CSASWFSAGGPSETQYF
>-|TRBV18|TRBJ2-7
CASSPDRVKREQYF
>-|TRBV27|TRBJ2-3
CASSLYRQDTQYF
>once|TRBV5-1|TRBJ2-1
CASRPGTSGTNEQFF
>-|TRBV11-3|TRBJ2-4
CASSLSTEIIAKNIQYF
>-|TRBV7-2|TRBJ2-5
CASSQSRGETQYF
>once|TRBV5-1|TRBJ2-5
CASSLEGQGETQYF
>-|TRBV18|TRBJ2-1
CASSAPLYEQFF
>-|TRBV24-1|TRBJ2-5
CATSGPGRETQYF
>once|TRBV7-9|TRBJ2-2
CASSLVQPGFPGELFF
>-|TRBV19|TRBJ2-7
CASSPGLAEPYEQYF
>-|TRBV6-5|TRBJ2-5
CASSYSSTRPRETQYF
>-|TRBV7-2|TRBJ2-1
CASSPGTGYNEQFF
>few|TRBV12-3/TRBV12-4|TRBJ1-2
CASRDTYGYTF
>-|TRBV28|TRBJ2-3
CASSSLSRGTDTQYF
>-|TRBV19|TRBJ2-1
CASSTSGRAVGEQFF
>once|TRBV7-3|TRBJ2-3
CASSHDRGTDTQYF
>-|TRBV5-4|TRBJ1-1
CASSLEASEDFGAFF
>-|TRBV7-8|TRBJ2-3
CASSTAGGPDTQYF
>-|TRBV27|TRBJ2-7
CASSSTPTGQYF
>-|TRBV6-2/TRBV6-3|TRBJ2-1
CASSPVAGVSYNEQFF
>-|TRBV5-1|TRBJ2-3
CASSFVGASTDTQYF
>-|TRBV25-1|TRBJ2-1
CASSMTPRGEFF